This TCR beta chain was identified in a study of shared clonotypes between healthy human individuals. In the authors' methods: Filtering differed for immunoSEQ, which gave only junction sequences without quality scores. The data were produced by immunoSEQ multiplex PCR, yet TCRdb's version contains in-frame clones alone and is incomplete. Clone size and the V and J calls come from that table; the DNA yielded D and trimming. Of about 2,100,000 clones listed, 93% are singletons. This CDR3 has 17 residues. Germline CDR1 SGHTA, CDR2 FQGTGA. Unmatched junction bases numbered 11, after V lost 4 bases and J lost 8 bases. Naive CD8 cells lacked CD45RO, underwent positive selection for CCR7 and left out terminally differentiated effector memory CD45RA+ cells. Study outcomes and limitations: Generally, estimated richness proved larger in naive subsets than it did in memory subsets. Large sequencing depth failed to make sorted-subset sequencing complete, rarefaction showed.

Notes on this clone: Its antigen remains unknown.

The chain has TRBV7-3 and TRBJ2-1, with 13 bases matching TRBD2. This sequence originates from a man aged 18 to 29 in good health. Some clones in this sample may be carry-over from other donors' samples. The sample taken for sequencing was naive CD8+ T cells from PBMCs. The CDR3 DNA reads as TGTGCCAGCAGCTCCCACCCGGGACTAGCGGGGTTGGATGAGCAGTTCTTC. Its protein is CASSSHPGLAGLDEQFF.